Listed below are T cell receptor beta chains from one sample, sequenced in a study of shared clonotypes between healthy human individuals. The method was immunoSEQ multiplex PCR; TCRdb's version includes in-frame clones alone and lacks a portion of them. The top ten clones hold approximately 2% of a sample with hundreds of thousands of clones, 60% to 80% of them seen once. The sequenced material came from memory CD4+ T cells sorted from blood. These receptors were obtained from a woman in her thirties in good health. The CDR3 runs from the conserved cysteine through the conserved F or W. The D gene is left open where the match is weak. A clone size is listed for some rows: how often the clone was seen (once, few, many), or a class if it is expanded.

d_call: TRBD2
clone_size: few
v_call: TRBV11-2
j_call: TRBJ2-2
cdr3_nt: TGTGCCAGCGGCGCGGGAGAGACCGGGGAGCTGTTTTTT
cdr3_aa: CASGAGETGELFF

d_call: TRBD1
clone_size: -
v_call: TRBV28
j_call: TRBJ2-1
cdr3_nt: TGTGCCAGCAGTTCATCCGGGACAGGGGTGGTTGAGCAGTTCTTC
cdr3_aa: CASSSSGTGVVEQFF

d_call: -
clone_size: -
v_call: TRBV19
j_call: TRBJ1-1
cdr3_nt: TGTGCCAGTAGTATAGGGGGGGTAGGGATGAACACTGAAGCTTTCTTT
cdr3_aa: CASSIGGVGMNTEAFF

d_call: -
clone_size: -
v_call: TRBV2
j_call: TRBJ1-5
cdr3_nt: TGTGCCAGCGGGGGACCCAGCGGCAATCAGCCCCAGCATTTT
cdr3_aa: CASGGPSGNQPQHF

d_call: -
clone_size: -
v_call: TRBV21-1
j_call: TRBJ2-3
cdr3_nt: TGTGCCAGCACCACAGGGGGAGGGGACAGGGATGGAGATACGCAGTATTTT
cdr3_aa: CASTTGGGDRDGDTQYF

d_call: TRBD1
clone_size: -
v_call: TRBV28
j_call: TRBJ1-3
cdr3_nt: TGTGCCAGCAGACAGCCGGGACAGCCCTCTGGAAACACCATATATTTT
cdr3_aa: CASRQPGQPSGNTIYF

d_call: -
clone_size: few
v_call: TRBV25-1
j_call: TRBJ2-7
cdr3_nt: TGTGCCAGCAGCCGCAGGGGCCACGAGCAGTACTTC
cdr3_aa: CASSRRGHEQYF

d_call: -
clone_size: -
v_call: TRBV5-1
j_call: TRBJ1-1
cdr3_nt: TGCGCCAGCAGCTCACCCGGGGGTCTGGCGAACACTGAAGCTTTCTTT
cdr3_aa: CASSSPGGLANTEAFF

d_call: -
clone_size: -
v_call: TRBV2
j_call: TRBJ1-4
cdr3_nt: TGTGCCAGCAGTGAATTGCAGGGGAGCGAACTGTTTTTT
cdr3_aa: CASSELQGSELFF

d_call: -
clone_size: -
v_call: TRBV30
j_call: TRBJ1-5
cdr3_nt: TGTGCCTGGAGTGTCAAGAAACAGGGCCAGCCCCAGCATTTT
cdr3_aa: CAWSVKKQGQPQHF

d_call: -
clone_size: -
v_call: TRBV7-2
j_call: TRBJ1-3
cdr3_nt: TGTGCCAGCAGCTCAAACACGCTCTCTGGAAACACCATATATTTT
cdr3_aa: CASSSNTLSGNTIYF

d_call: -
clone_size: -
v_call: TRBV27
j_call: TRBJ1-2
cdr3_nt: TGTGCCAGCAGTTTATCGTGGGAAGGATACGGCTACACCTTC
cdr3_aa: CASSLSWEGYGYTF

d_call: -
clone_size: -
v_call: TRBV5-4
j_call: TRBJ2-5
cdr3_nt: TGTGCCAGCAGCACGGAATCGGTAGAGACCCAGTACTTC
cdr3_aa: CASSTESVETQYF

d_call: -
clone_size: -
v_call: TRBV28
j_call: TRBJ2-3
cdr3_nt: TGTGCCAGCAGTTACGGACAGACGCGATCTTTTTTT
cdr3_aa: CASSYGQTRSFF

d_call: -
clone_size: few
v_call: TRBV6-1
j_call: TRBJ2-7
cdr3_nt: TGTGCCAGCAGTGAAATGATCCAGGGCAATCTGTACTTC
cdr3_aa: CASSEMIQGNLYF

d_call: -
clone_size: many
v_call: TRBV28
j_call: TRBJ2-4
cdr3_nt: TGTGCCAGCAAGGGACCCCAAAACATTCAGTACTTC
cdr3_aa: CASKGPQNIQYF

d_call: -
clone_size: -
v_call: TRBV2
j_call: TRBJ2-2
cdr3_nt: TGTGCCAGCAGTGGGACGAGGAACACCGGGGAGCTGTTTTTT
cdr3_aa: CASSGTRNTGELFF